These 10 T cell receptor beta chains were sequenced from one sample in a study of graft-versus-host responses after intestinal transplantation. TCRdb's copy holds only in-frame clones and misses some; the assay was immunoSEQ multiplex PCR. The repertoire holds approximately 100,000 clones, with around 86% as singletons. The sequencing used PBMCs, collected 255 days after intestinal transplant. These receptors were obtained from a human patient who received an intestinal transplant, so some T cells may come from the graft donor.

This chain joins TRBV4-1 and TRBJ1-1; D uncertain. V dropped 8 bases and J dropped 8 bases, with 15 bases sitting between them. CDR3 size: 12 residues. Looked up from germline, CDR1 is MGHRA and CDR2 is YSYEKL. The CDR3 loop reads CASSQSHGEAFF. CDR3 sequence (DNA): TGCGCCAGCTCGCAAAGCCACGGGGAAGCTTTCTTT.

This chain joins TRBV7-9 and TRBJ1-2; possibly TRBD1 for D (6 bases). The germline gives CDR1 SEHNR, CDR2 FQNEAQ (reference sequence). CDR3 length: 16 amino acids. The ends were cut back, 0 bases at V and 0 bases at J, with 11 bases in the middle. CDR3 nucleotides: TGTGCCAGCAGCTTAGCCAGGACAGAGACTAACTATGGCTACACCTTC. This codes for CASSLARTETNYGYTF.

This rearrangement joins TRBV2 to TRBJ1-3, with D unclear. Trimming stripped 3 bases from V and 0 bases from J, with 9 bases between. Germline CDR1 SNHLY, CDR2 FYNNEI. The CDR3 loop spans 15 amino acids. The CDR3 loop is CASSEVGISGNTIYF. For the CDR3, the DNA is TGTGCCAGCAGTGAGGTGGGCATCTCTGGAAACACCATATATTTT.

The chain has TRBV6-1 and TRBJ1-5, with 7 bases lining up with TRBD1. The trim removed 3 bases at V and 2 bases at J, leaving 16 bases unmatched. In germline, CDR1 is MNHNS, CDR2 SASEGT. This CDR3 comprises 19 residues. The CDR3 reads CASSEKRPGGYEGNQPQHF. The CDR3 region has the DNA TGTGCCAGCAGTGAGAAGAGGCCAGGGGGATACGAAGGCAATCAGCCCCAGCATTTT.

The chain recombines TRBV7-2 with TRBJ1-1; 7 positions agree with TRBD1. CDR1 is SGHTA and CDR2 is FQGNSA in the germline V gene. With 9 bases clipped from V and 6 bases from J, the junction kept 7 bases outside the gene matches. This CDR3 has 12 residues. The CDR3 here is CASALGGAEAFF. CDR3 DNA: TGTGCCAGTGCACTAGGGGGCGCTGAAGCTTTCTTT.

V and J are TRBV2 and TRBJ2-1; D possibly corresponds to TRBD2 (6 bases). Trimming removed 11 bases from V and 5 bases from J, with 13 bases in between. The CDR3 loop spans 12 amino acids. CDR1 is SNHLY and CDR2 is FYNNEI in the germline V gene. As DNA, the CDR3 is TGTGCCGGAGGGACGACTCACAATGAGCAGTTCTTC. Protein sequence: CAGGTTHNEQFF.

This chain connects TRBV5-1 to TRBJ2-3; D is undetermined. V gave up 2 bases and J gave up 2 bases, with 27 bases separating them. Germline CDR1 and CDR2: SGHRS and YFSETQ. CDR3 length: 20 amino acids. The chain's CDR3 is CASSLAPVRAVNLHTDTQYF. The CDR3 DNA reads TGCGCCAGCAGCTTAGCTCCAGTTCGGGCAGTGAATCTGCACACAGATACGCAGTATTTT.

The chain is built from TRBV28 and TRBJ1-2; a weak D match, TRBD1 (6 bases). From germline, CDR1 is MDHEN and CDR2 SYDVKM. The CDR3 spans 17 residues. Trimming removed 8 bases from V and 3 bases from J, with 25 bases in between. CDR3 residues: CASGSGQPPSPYYGYTF. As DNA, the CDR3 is TGTGCCAGCGGCTCAGGACAGCCTCCTTCCCCCTACTATGGCTACACCTTC.

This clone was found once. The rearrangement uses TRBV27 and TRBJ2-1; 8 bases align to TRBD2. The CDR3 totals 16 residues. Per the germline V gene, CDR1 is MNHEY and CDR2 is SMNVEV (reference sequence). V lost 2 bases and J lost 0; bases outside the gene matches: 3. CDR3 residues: CASSLPGGSSYNEQFF. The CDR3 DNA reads TGTGCCAGCAGTTTACCGGGGGGGAGCTCCTACAATGAGCAGTTCTTC.

CDR3 DNA sequence: TGCAGCGCCGGGATTTTGGACACTGAAGCTTTCTTT. It encodes CSAGILDTEAFF. The chain joins TRBV29-1 to TRBJ1-1; the D is unclear. The CDR3 sequence is 12 residues long. V lost 7 bases, J lost 3 bases, and 12 bases lay in between. Germline assignment: CDR1 SQVTM and CDR2 ANQGSEA.